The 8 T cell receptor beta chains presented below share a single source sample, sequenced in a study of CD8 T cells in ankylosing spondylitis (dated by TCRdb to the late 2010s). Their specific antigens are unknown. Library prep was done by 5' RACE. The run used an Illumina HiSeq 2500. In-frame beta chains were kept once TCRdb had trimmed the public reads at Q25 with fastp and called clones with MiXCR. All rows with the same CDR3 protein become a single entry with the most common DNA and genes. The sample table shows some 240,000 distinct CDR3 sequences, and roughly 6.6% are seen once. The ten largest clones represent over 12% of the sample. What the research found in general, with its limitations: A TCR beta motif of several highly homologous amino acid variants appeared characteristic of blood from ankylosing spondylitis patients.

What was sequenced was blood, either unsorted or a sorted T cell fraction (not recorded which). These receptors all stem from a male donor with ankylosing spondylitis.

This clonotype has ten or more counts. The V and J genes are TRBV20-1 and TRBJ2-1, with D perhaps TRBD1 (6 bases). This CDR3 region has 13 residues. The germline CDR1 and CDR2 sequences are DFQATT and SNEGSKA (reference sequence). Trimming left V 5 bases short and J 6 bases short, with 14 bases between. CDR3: CSARPVGANEQFF. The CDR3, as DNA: TGCAGTGCTCGTCCGGTGGGGGCCAATGAGCAGTTCTTC.

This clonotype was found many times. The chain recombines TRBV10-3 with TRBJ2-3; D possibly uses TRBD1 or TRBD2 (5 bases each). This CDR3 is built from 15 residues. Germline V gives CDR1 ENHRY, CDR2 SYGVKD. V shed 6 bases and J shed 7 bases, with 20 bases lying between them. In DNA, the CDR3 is TGTGCCATCAGAATAGGGGTGGACGGGGCCCATACGCAGTATTTT. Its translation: CAIRIGVDGAHTQYF.

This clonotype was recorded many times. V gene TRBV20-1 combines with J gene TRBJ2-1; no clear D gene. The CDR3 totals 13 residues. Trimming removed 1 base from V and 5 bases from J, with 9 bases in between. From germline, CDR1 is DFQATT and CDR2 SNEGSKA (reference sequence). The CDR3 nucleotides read TGCAGTGCTAGAGTGGGTGAACACAATGAGCAGTTCTTC. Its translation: CSARVGEHNEQFF.

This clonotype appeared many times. CDR3: CASSPRGTYGYTF. In DNA, the CDR3 is TGTGCCAGCAGTCCTCGAGGGACCTATGGCTACACCTTC. The rearrangement links TRBV6-2 or TRBV6-3 to TRBJ1-2; weak D call: TRBD1 (5 bases). Trimming pared 5 bases from V and 4 bases from J, leaving 11 bases between. Per germline, CDR1 MNHEY and CDR2 SVGEGT. The CDR3 is 13 residues long.

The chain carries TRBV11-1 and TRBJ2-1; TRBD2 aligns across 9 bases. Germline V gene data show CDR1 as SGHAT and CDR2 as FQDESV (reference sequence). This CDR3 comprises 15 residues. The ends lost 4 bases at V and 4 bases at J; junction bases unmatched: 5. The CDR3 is CASSSLAGQYNEQFF. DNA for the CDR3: TGTGCCAGCAGCTCACTAGCGGGCCAATACAATGAGCAGTTCTTC. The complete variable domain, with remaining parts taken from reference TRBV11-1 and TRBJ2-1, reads EAEVAQSPRYKITEKSQAVAFWCDPISGHATLYWYRQILGQGPELLVQFQDESVVDDSQLPKDRFSAERLKGVDSTLKIQPAELGDSAMYLCASSSLAGQYNEQFFGPGTRLTVL.

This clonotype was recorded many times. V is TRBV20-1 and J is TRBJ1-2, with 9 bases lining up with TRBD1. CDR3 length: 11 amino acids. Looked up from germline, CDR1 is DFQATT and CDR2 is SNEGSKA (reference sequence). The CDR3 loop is CRFGTGNGYTF. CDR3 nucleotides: TGCAGATTCGGGACAGGGAATGGCTACACCTTC.

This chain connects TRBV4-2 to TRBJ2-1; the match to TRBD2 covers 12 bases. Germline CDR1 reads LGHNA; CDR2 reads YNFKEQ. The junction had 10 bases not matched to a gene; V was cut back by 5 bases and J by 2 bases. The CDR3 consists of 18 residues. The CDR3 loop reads CASSTTGRTSGTYNEQFF. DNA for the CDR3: TGTGCCAGCAGCACCACCGGCAGGACTAGCGGGACCTACAATGAGCAGTTCTTC.

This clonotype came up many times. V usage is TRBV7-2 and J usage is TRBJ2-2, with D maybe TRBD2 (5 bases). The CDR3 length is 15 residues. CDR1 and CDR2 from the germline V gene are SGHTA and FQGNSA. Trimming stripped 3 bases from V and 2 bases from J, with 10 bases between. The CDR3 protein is CASSFRGFNTGELFF. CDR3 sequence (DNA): TGTGCCAGCAGCTTCAGAGGGTTCAACACCGGGGAGCTGTTTTTT.